These 5 T cell receptor beta chains share one sample of origin, sequenced in a study of CD8+ T cells in alopecia areata. Extracted RNA was reverse transcribed, and the resulting cDNA served as sequencing template. The assay was immunoSEQ multiplex PCR, and TCRdb's table has in-frame clones only and misses some. This table holds about 130,000 clones, roughly 61% found once. The specimen was CD4+ T cells sorted from blood, collected at week 0. The origin of the receptors is a human donor with alopecia areata.

The chain combines TRBV14 with TRBJ1-2; D is undetermined. From germline, CDR1 is SGHDN and CDR2 FVKESK. With 4 bases removed from V and 5 bases from J, the gap between germline ends came to 17 bases. This CDR3 comprises 15 residues. This CDR3 reads CASSLTERPGYGYTF. The CDR3 coding sequence is TGTGCCAGCAGCCTCACAGAACGACCCGGTTATGGCTACACCTTC.

Here the CDR3 DNA reads TGTGCCAGCAGCACCAGTAGTGGACCTACGCAGTATTTT. Translating it yields CASSTSSGPTQYF. The V and J genes are TRBV9 and TRBJ2-3; D unresolved. Germline V gene sequence: CDR1 SGDLS, CDR2 YYNGEE. With 4 bases removed from V and 8 bases from J, the gap between germline ends came to 14 bases. This CDR3 has 13 residues.

This clone was counted only a few times. For the CDR3, the DNA is TGTGCCAGCAGCTTAGGAGAGACCCTGAACTATGGCTACACCTTC. Encoded protein: CASSLGETLNYGYTF. The chain uses TRBV7-2 and TRBJ1-2; no firm D call. Per the germline V gene, CDR1 is SGHTA and CDR2 is FQGNSA. Trimming stripped 1 base from V and 2 bases from J, with 11 bases between. This CDR3 has 15 amino acids.

This clone was recorded once. The chain links TRBV4-1 to TRBJ1-6, with no clear D. The V end was cut by 0 bases, the J end by 10 bases, with 10 bases between. This CDR3 contains 14 residues. The V gene's germline CDR1 is MGHRA and CDR2 YSYEKL. DNA of the CDR3: TGCGCCAGCAGCCAAGAGGGCAGTGGGTCACCCCTCCACTTT. This translates into CASSQEGSGSPLHF.

The chain joins TRBV5-6 to TRBJ2-5; D possibly corresponds to TRBD2 (7 bases). V dropped 2 bases and J dropped 3 bases, with 11 bases sitting between them. Germline V gene sequence: CDR1 SGHDT, CDR2 YYEEEE. CDR3 length: 14 amino acids. The CDR3 DNA reads TGTGCCAGCAGCTTCGGAGGGGGGGAAGAGACCCAGTACTTC. It encodes CASSFGGGEETQYF.